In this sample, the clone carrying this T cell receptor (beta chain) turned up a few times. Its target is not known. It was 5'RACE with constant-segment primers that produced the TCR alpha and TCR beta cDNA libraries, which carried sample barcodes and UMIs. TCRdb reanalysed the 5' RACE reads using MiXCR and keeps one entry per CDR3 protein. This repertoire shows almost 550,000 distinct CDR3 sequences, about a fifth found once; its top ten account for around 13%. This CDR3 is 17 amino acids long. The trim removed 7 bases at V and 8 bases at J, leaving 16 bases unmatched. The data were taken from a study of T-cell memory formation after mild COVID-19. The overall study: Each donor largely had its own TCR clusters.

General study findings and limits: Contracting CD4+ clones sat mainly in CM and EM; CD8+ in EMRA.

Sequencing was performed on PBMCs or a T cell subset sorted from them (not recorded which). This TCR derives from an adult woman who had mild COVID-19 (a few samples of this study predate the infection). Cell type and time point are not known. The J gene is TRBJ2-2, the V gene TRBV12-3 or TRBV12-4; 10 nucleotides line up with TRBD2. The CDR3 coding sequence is TGTGCCAGCAAACAGCTAGCGGGAGACGGTGGGTGGGGGGAGCTGTTTTTT. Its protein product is CASKQLAGDGGWGELFF.